Below, 27 T cell receptor beta chains from the same sample are listed, as sequenced in a study of blood T cell repertoires in COVID-19. Method: immunoSEQ multiplex PCR; TCRdb's copy keeps in-frame clones and lacks some. The sample lists under 150,000 clones, roughly nine tenths occurring once. The specimen sequenced was peripheral blood. Receptors were obtained from a man in his sixties with COVID-19, enrolled during active disease.

The V and J genes are TRBV5-4 and TRBJ2-1; 10 positions match TRBD2. The CDR3 totals 13 residues. Germline-derived CDR1 and CDR2 are SGHNT and YYREEE (reference sequence). V lost 4 bases to trimming and J lost 5 bases; unmatched junction nucleotides: 0. CDR3 amino acids: CASSLAGDNEQFF. The CDR3 nucleotides read TGTGCCAGCAGCCTAGCGGGGGACAATGAGCAGTTCTTC.

The chain joins TRBV25-1 to TRBJ2-1, with TRBD2 matching 10 bases. CDR3 length equals 14 residues. The trim removed 3 bases at V and 8 bases at J, leaving 4 bases unmatched. CDR1 is MGHDK and CDR2 is SYGVNS in the germline V gene. In DNA form, the CDR3 reads TGTGCCAGCAGTGACACTAGCGGGGACTATGAGCAGTTCTTC. It encodes CASSDTSGDYEQFF.

V usage is TRBV19 and J usage is TRBJ2-5; 9 bases agree with TRBD1. Germline lookup yields CDR1 LNHDA and CDR2 SQIVND (reference sequence). V gave up 10 bases and J gave up 5 bases; unmatched junction bases: 5. The CDR3 has 12 amino acids. CDR3 loop: CATTGGGETQYF. In DNA, the CDR3 is TGTGCCACTACAGGGGGCGGGGAGACCCAGTACTTC.

This clone occurred a few times. The rearrangement joins TRBV30 to TRBJ1-1, with 9 nucleotides matching TRBD1. The CDR3 spans 15 residues. The germline V gene encodes CDR1 GTSNPN and CDR2 SVGIG (reference sequence). Trimming removed 5 bases from V and 10 bases from J; junction bases left unmatched: 17. This CDR3 reads CAWSRTGQGDSRAFF. The DNA of the CDR3 is TGTGCCTGGTCGAGGACGGGACAGGGAGATAGTAGAGCTTTCTTT.

The J gene is TRBJ2-7, the V gene TRBV4-3; 9 bases align to TRBD2. Germline CDR1 is LGHNA and CDR2 is YSLEER. V gave up 0 bases and J gave up 5 bases; unmatched junction bases: 14. The CDR3 runs 18 residues. The CDR3 bases are TGCGCCAGCAGCCAAGATTCCGGGACTAGCATACCACCGGACGAGCAGTACTTC. Translation: CASSQDSGTSIPPDEQYF.

V and J are TRBV4-2 and TRBJ2-1; possibly TRBD2 for D (6 bases). Germline CDR1 is LGHNA and CDR2 is YNFKEQ. The CDR3 has 13 amino acids. Deletions cut 4 bases from V and 9 bases from J, with 13 bases between. The CDR3 reads CASSLTSGGEQFF. The CDR3 coding sequence is TGTGCCAGCAGCCTTACTTCCGGGGGTGAGCAGTTCTTC.

The genes are TRBV6-5 and TRBJ2-2; unclear D gene. Trimming shortened V by 6 bases and J by 4 bases, and 15 bases separated the two germline ends. The CDR3 totals 15 residues. CDR1 and CDR2 from the germline V gene are MNHEY and SVGAGI. The CDR3 DNA reads TGTGCCAGCAGACCCTCCCGCACAGCCACCGGGGAGCTGTTTTTT. Its protein product is CASRPSRTATGELFF.

The J gene is TRBJ2-2, the V gene TRBV10-3, with 7 bases fitting TRBD1. The CDR3 consists of 15 residues. Germline CDR1 is ENHRY and CDR2 is SYGVKD. V was pared by 10 bases and J by 1 base, with 9 bases of the junction left unmatched. The CDR3 spells CATRDSYLNTGELFF. The CDR3 region has the DNA TGTGCCACCCGGGACAGCTATTTGAACACCGGGGAGCTGTTTTTT.

The rearrangement uses TRBV14 and TRBJ2-5; 8 bases line up with TRBD1. Unmatched junction bases numbered 6, after V lost 0 bases and J lost 12 bases. This CDR3 is built from 13 residues. Germline V gene lookup returns CDR1 SGHDN and CDR2 FVKESK. The DNA for the CDR3 is TGTGCCAGCAGCCAAGAAATGGAGACAGGGGAGTACTTC. This sequence encodes CASSQEMETGEYF.

The CDR3 loop reads CAWSDYLPGQGVSPLHF. The CDR3 nucleotides are TGTGCCTGGAGTGACTACCTACCGGGACAGGGAGTTTCACCCCTCCACTTT. The V and J genes are TRBV30 and TRBJ1-6; 9 bases match TRBD1. Germline assignment: CDR1 GTSNPN and CDR2 SVGIG (reference sequence). V lost 1 base, J lost 9 bases, and 13 bases stayed unmatched. The CDR3 consists of 17 residues.

The rearrangement links TRBV27 to TRBJ1-2; tentatively, D is TRBD1 (6 bases). CDR3 length: 14 amino acids. Germline V gene lookup returns CDR1 MNHEY and CDR2 SMNVEV (reference sequence). V was trimmed by 0 bases and J by 5 bases, leaving 10 bases between them. The CDR3 reads CASSLSGTLYGYTF. As DNA, the CDR3 is TGTGCCAGCAGTTTATCGGGGACATTGTATGGCTACACCTTC.

This sequence joins TRBV5-1 and TRBJ2-2, with 8 bases matching TRBD2. Germline loops: CDR1 SGHRS, CDR2 YFSETQ. The CDR3 is 16 residues long. V trimming: 2 bases; J trimming: 5 bases; junction bases outside the gene matches: 8. As DNA, the CDR3 is TGCGCCAGCAGCTTTTCCGATAGCGGGGAAACCGGGGAGCTGTTTTTT. The encoded protein is CASSFSDSGETGELFF.

The genes are TRBV6-6 and TRBJ2-7, with 12 bases lining up with TRBD2. The CDR3 contains 14 residues. In germline, CDR1 is MNHNY, CDR2 SVGAGI (reference sequence). The V gene end was trimmed by 5 bases and the J gene end by 6 bases; junction bases not matched to a gene: 5. CDR3 DNA: TGTGCCAGCAGTCTGAGGACTAGCGGGGCCGAGCAGTACTTC. Its protein product is CASSLRTSGAEQYF.

V gene TRBV5-1 combines with J gene TRBJ1-5; D is unresolved. V lost 3 bases, J lost 3 bases, and 16 bases lay in between. Germline CDR1 SGHRS, CDR2 YFSETQ. The CDR3 totals 16 residues. The CDR3 loop reads CASSSGDSIPNQPQHF. In nucleotides, the CDR3 is TGCGCCAGCAGCTCCGGAGACTCCATCCCCAATCAGCCCCAGCATTTT.

V is TRBV19 and J is TRBJ2-1; 14 nucleotides align to TRBD2. J was trimmed by 7 bases and V by 3 bases; bases with no gene match: 5. The germline gives CDR1 LNHDA, CDR2 SQIVND (reference sequence). The CDR3 runs to 16 residues. CDR3 loop: CASSIRLAGGQNEQFF. The DNA for the CDR3 is TGTGCCAGTAGTATTCGACTAGCGGGAGGGCAAAATGAGCAGTTCTTC. Using reference TRBV19 and TRBJ2-1 for the parts outside the CDR3, the full variable domain is DGGITQSPKYLFRKEGQNVTLSCEQNLNHDAMYWYRQDPGQGLRLIYYSQIVNDFQKGDIAEGYSVSREKKESFPLTVTSAQKNPTAFYLCASSIRLAGGQNEQFFGPGTRLTVL.

The chain recombines TRBV10-3 with TRBJ1-2, with a possible D match to TRBD1 (5 bases). Trimming removed 0 bases at V and 4 bases at J, with 18 bases between. CDR1 is ENHRY and CDR2 is SYGVKD in the germline V gene. The CDR3 covers 17 residues. DNA for the CDR3: TGTGCCATCAGTGAGTCGATGATTGAAGGGGCGAGCTATGGCTACACCTTC. It encodes CAISESMIEGASYGYTF.

The V call is TRBV6-1, the J call TRBJ1-3; D ambiguous. Germline lookup yields CDR1 MNHNS and CDR2 SASEGT. This CDR3 contains 15 residues. Between the trimmed V and J ends, which lost 2 bases and 0 bases, there was a span of 8 bases. The CDR3 spells CASSETTDSGNTIYF. The CDR3 bases are TGTGCCAGCAGTGAAACAACAGACTCTGGAAACACCATATATTTT.

The rearrangement joins TRBV5-5 to TRBJ1-2, with D unclear. Trimming shortened V by 0 bases and J by 5 bases, and 8 bases separated the two germline ends. CDR3 length: 13 amino acids. CDR1 is SGHKS, CDR2 YYEKEE, per germline (reference sequence). The CDR3 protein is CASSLEQFYGYTF. The CDR3 nucleotides are TGTGCCAGCAGCTTGGAACAGTTTTATGGCTACACCTTC.

This clone was picked up one time. The chain recombines TRBV5-4 with TRBJ2-1; TRBD2 agrees at 7 bases. CDR1 SGHNT and CDR2 YYREEE come from the germline V gene (reference sequence). The CDR3 length is 16 residues. Trimming at V came to 4 bases and at J to 0 bases, leaving 7 bases not matched to a gene. The CDR3: CASSPTGTTSYNEQFF. In DNA, the CDR3 is TGTGCCAGCAGCCCAACCGGGACTACCTCCTACAATGAGCAGTTCTTC. Together with reference TRBV5-4 and TRBJ2-1, the CDR3 gives the full variable domain: ETGVTQSPTHLIKTRGQQVTLRCSSQSGHNTVSWYQQALGQGPQFIFQYYREEENGRGNFPPRFSGLQFPNYSSELNVNALELDDSALYLCASSPTGTTSYNEQFFGPGTRLTVL.

This chain connects TRBV7-2 to TRBJ2-7; 9 bases map to TRBD1. Trimming at V came to 3 bases and at J to 4 bases, leaving 7 bases not matched to a gene. Germline V gene sequence: CDR1 SGHTA, CDR2 FQGNSA. This CDR3 comprises 15 residues. The CDR3 spells CASSFGDRVVYEQYF. The DNA of the CDR3 is TGTGCCAGCAGCTTTGGGGACAGGGTAGTTTACGAGCAGTACTTC.

CDR3 in amino acids: CASSSTGVPYEQYF. The CDR3 region has the DNA TGTGCCAGCAGCTCAACAGGGGTCCCCTACGAGCAGTACTTC. V is TRBV7-9 and J is TRBJ2-7, with TRBD1 matching 7 bases. Per germline, CDR1 SEHNR and CDR2 FQNEAQ (reference sequence). V was clipped by 4 bases and J by 2 bases; unmatched bases: 5. The length of the CDR3 is 14 residues.

This clone was picked up one time. The gene calls are TRBV3-1 (or the pseudogene TRBV3-2) and TRBJ1-1; 7 bases align to TRBD1. This CDR3 has 16 amino acids. The germline CDR1 and CDR2 sequences are LGHDT and YNNKEL (reference sequence). V lost 2 bases, J lost 2 bases, and 8 bases stayed unmatched. The CDR3 loop reads CASSQSAGTENTEAFF. In nucleotides, the CDR3 is TGTGCCAGCAGCCAATCGGCCGGGACAGAAAACACTGAAGCTTTCTTT.

The chain employs TRBV10-2 and TRBJ2-7, with TRBD2 matching 7 bases. The V gene's germline CDR1 is WSHSY and CDR2 SAAADI. The ends lost 10 bases at V and 3 bases at J; junction bases unmatched: 15. There are 15 residues in the CDR3. In DNA form, the CDR3 reads TGCGCCACCGATAGGGAGGCGGGAGACGGCTACGAGCAGTACTTC. As protein: CATDREAGDGYEQYF.

The chain employs TRBV7-9 and TRBJ1-2, with TRBD1 matching over 8 bases. V lost 4 bases, J lost 6 bases, and 7 bases stayed unmatched. Germline lookup yields CDR1 SEHNR and CDR2 FQNEAQ (reference sequence). The CDR3 has 14 amino acids. This CDR3 is CASSWGQESDGYTF. The CDR3 DNA follows: TGTGCCAGCAGCTGGGGACAGGAGTCGGATGGCTACACCTTC.

The CDR3 nucleotides are TGTGCCAGTAGTATAGGAGGGGGACAGGGGGTCTACGAGCAGTACTTC. Its protein is CASSIGGGQGVYEQYF. The chain links TRBV19 to TRBJ2-7; 11 bases map to TRBD1. CDR3 length: 16 amino acids. After removal of 1 base from V and 3 bases from J, the junction contained 5 bases not matched to a gene. CDR1 and CDR2 from the germline V gene are LNHDA and SQIVND (reference sequence).

This sequence joins TRBV21-1 and TRBJ2-3; no DNA check was done on the table's D call, TRBD2. TRBV21-1 is a listed pseudogene. The CDR3 totals 18 residues. The CDR3 protein is CASSLSATGATSTDTQYF. The CDR3 region has the DNA TGTGCCAGCAGCCTCTCGGCGACCGGAGCTACTAGCACAGATACGCAGTATTTT.

V usage is TRBV7-9 and J usage is TRBJ1-2; TRBD1 matches at 7 bases. V gave up 2 bases and J gave up 6 bases; unmatched junction bases: 6. This CDR3 spans 14 amino acids. Looked up from germline, CDR1 is SEHNR and CDR2 is FQNEAQ (reference sequence). The CDR3 DNA sequence: TGTGCCAGCAGCTTAACCCGGGACAGCGATGGCTACACCTTC. Amino acid sequence: CASSLTRDSDGYTF.